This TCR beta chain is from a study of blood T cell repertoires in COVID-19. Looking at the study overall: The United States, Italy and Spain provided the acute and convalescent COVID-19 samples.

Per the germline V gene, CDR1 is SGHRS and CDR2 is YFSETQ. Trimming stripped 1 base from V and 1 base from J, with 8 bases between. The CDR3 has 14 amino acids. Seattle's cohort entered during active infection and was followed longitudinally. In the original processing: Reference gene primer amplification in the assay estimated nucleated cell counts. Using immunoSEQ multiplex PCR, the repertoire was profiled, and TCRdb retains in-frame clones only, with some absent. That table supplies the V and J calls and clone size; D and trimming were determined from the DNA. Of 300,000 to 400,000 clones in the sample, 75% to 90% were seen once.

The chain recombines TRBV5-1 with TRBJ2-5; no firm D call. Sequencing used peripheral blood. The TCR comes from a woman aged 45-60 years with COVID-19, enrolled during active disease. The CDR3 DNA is TGCGCCAGCAGCTTGTCCCCAATCCAAGAGACCCAGTACTTC. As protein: CASSLSPIQETQYF.